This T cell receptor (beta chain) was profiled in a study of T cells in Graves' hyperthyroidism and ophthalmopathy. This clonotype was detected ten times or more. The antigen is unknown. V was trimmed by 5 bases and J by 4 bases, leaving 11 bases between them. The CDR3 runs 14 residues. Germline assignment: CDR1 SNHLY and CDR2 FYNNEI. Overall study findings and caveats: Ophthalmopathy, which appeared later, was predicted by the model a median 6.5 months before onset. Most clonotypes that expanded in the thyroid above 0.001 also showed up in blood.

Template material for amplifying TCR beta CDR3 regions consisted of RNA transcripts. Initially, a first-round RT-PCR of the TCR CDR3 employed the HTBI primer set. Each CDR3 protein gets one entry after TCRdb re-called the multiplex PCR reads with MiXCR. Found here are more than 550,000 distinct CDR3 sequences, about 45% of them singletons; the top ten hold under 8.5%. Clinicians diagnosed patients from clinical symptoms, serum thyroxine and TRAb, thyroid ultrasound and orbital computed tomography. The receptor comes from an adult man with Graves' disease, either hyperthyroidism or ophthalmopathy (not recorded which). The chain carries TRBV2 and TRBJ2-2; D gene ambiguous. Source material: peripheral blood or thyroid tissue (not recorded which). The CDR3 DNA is TGTGCCAGCAGTTTAACGTCGCGCACCGGGGAGCTGTTTTTT. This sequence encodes CASSLTSRTGELFF.